These 4 T cell receptor beta chains were sequenced from one sample in a study of cytomegalovirus exposure and HLA in healthy donors. TCRdb's table, derived via immunoSEQ multiplex PCR, lists solely in-frame clones and lacks some. The table has about 360,000 clones, roughly 85% seen once. The sequenced sample was PBMCs. The source is a woman under 30 in good health and CMV-seronegative.

This rearrangement joins TRBV9 to TRBJ2-2; no firm D call. Trimming pared 0 bases from V and 3 bases from J, leaving 12 bases between. Germline CDR1 is SGDLS and CDR2 is YYNGEE. The CDR3 has 16 amino acids. CDR3 in amino acids: CASSVVRLPDTGELFF. CDR3 sequence (DNA): TGTGCCAGCAGCGTAGTTCGACTCCCAGACACCGGGGAGCTGTTTTTT.

There are a few counts of this clone. The chain uses TRBV30 and TRBJ1-5, with D perhaps TRBD1 (6 bases). Germline V gene lookup returns CDR1 GTSNPN and CDR2 SVGIG (reference sequence). There are 15 residues in the CDR3. V was shortened by 0 bases and J by 1 base, with 10 bases between the two germline ends. The CDR3, as DNA: TGTGCCTGGAGTGTACTGGGGACAAGCAATCAGCCCCAGCATTTT. The encoded protein is CAWSVLGTSNQPQHF.

DNA of the CDR3: TGCGCCAGCAGTCAACACCGACAAAGCTGGAATGAGCAGTTCTTC. This codes for CASSQHRQSWNEQFF. The rearrangement links TRBV23-1 to TRBJ2-1; no clear D. TRBV23-1 belongs to the ORF category, with a function that is uncertain. With 2 bases removed from V and 7 bases from J, the gap between germline ends came to 15 bases. The length of the CDR3 is 15 residues.

The chain joins TRBV28 to TRBJ2-7; D perhaps matches TRBD1 (6 bases). The CDR3 runs to 17 residues. Germline V gene data show CDR1 as MDHEN and CDR2 as SYDVKM. The V end lost 5 bases, the J end lost 0 bases, and 20 bases lay between the germline ends. CDR3 sequence (DNA): TGTGCCAGCAGTCCCCGGTCCCGTCAGGGGTTCTCCTACGAGCAGTACTTC. Protein product: CASSPRSRQGFSYEQYF.